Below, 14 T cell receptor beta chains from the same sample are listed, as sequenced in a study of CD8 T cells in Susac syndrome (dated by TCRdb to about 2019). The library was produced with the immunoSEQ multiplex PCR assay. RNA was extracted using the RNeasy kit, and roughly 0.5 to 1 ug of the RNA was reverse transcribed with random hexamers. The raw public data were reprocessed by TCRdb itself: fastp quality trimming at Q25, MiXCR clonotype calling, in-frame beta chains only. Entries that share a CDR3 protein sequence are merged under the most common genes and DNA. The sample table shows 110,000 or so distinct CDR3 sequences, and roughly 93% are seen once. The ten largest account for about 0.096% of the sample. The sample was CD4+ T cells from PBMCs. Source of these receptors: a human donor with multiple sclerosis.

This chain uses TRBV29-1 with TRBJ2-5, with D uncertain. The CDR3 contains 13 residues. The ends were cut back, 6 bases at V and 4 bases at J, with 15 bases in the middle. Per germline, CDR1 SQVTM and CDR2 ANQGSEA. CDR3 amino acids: CSVVPHPRETQYF. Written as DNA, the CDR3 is TGCAGCGTAGTCCCGCACCCTCGAGAGACCCAGTACTTC.

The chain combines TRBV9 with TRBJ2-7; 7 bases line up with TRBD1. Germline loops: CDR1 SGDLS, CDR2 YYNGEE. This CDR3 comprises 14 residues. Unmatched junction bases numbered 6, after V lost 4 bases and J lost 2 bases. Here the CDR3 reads CASSQGDRTYEQYF. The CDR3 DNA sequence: TGTGCCAGCAGCCAAGGGGACAGAACCTACGAGCAGTACTTC.

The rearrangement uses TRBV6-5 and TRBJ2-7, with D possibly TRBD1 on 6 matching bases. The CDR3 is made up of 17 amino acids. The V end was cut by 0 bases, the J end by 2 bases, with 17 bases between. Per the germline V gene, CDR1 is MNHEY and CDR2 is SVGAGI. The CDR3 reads CASSYSVGPGDPYEQYF. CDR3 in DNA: TGTGCCAGCAGTTACTCCGTCGGTCCAGGGGATCCCTACGAGCAGTACTTC.

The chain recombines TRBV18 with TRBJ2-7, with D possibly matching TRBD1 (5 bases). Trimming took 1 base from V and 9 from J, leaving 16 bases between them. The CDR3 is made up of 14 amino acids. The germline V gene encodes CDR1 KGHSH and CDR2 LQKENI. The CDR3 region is CASSPQFQGGGQYF. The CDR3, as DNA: TGTGCCAGCTCACCACAATTTCAGGGCGGCGGGCAGTACTTC.

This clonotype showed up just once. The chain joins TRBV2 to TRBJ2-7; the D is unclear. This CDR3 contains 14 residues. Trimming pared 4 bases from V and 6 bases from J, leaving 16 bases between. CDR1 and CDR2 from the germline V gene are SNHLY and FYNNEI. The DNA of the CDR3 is TGTGCCAGCAGTGTGAGGTCCATCGGTCGCGAGCAGTACTTC. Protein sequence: CASSVRSIGREQYF.

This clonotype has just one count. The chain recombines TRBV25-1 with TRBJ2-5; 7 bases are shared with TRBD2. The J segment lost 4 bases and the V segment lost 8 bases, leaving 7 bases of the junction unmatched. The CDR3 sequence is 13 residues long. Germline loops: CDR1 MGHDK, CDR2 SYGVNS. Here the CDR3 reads CASLGAGVETQYF. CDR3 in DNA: TGTGCCAGCCTCGGGGCGGGGGTAGAGACCCAGTACTTC. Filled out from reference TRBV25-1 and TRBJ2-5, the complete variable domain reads EADIYQTPRYLVIGTGKKITLECSQTMGHDKMYWYQQDPGMELHLIHYSYGVNSTEKGDLSSESTVSRIRTEHFPLTLESARPSHTSQYLCASLGAGVETQYFGPGTRLLVL.

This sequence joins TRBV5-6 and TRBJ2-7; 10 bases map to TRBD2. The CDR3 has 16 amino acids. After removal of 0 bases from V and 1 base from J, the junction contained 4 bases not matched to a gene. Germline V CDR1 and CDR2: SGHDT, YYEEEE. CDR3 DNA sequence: TGTGCCAGCAGCTTGGCCCCTAGCGGGGGATCCTACGAGCAGTACTTC. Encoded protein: CASSLAPSGGSYEQYF.

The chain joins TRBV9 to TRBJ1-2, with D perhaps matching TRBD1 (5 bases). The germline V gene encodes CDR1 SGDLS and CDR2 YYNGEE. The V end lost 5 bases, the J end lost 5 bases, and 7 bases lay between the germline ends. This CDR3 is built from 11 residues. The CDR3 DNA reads TGTGCCAGCAGTAGACAGTATGGCTACACCTTC. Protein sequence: CASSRQYGYTF.

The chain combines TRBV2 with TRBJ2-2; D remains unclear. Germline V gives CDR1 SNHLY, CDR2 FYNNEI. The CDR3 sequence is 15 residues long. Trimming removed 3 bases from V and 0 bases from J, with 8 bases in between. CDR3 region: CASSDQPTNTGELFF. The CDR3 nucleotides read TGTGCCAGCAGTGATCAACCGACGAACACCGGGGAGCTGTTTTTT.

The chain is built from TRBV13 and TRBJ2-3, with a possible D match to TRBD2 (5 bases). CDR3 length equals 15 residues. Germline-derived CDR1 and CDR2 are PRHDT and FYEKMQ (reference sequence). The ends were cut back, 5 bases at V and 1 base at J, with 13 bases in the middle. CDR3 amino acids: CASSRYGLGTDTQYF. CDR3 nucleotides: TGTGCCAGCAGCCGCTACGGACTGGGCACAGATACGCAGTATTTT.

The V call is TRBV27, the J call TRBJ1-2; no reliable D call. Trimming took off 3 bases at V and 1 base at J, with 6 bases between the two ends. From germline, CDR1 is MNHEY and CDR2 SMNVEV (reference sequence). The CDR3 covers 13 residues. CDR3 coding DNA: TGTGCCAGCAGTTTGTCCAGTAACTATGGCTACACCTTC. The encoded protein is CASSLSSNYGYTF.

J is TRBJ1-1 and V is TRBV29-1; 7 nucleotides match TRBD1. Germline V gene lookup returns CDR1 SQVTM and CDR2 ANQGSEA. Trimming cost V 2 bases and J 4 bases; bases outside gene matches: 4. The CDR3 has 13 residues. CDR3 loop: CSVERAGGTEAFF. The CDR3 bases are TGCAGCGTTGAACGGGCAGGGGGCACTGAAGCTTTCTTT.

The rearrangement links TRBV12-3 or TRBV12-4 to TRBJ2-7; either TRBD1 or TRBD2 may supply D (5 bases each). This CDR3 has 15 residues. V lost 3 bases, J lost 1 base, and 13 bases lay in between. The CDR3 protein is CASSFGVGGSYEQYF. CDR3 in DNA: TGTGCCAGCAGTTTTGGGGTTGGGGGATCCTACGAGCAGTACTTC.

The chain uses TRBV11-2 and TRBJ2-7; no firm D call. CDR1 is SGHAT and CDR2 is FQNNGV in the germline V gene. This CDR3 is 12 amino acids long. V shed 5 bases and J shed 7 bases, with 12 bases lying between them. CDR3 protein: CASSRLVWEQYF. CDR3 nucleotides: TGTGCCAGCAGCAGACTTGTCTGGGAGCAGTACTTC.